The sequence of this TCR beta chain was determined in a study of CD8 T cells in Susac syndrome. The germline V gene encodes CDR1 SQVTM and CDR2 ANQGSEA. Trimming shortened V by 5 bases and J by 7 bases, and 8 bases separated the two germline ends. This CDR3 is 10 amino acids long. The authors reverse transcribed roughly 0.5 to 1 ug RNA with random hexamers. TCRdb processed the immunoSEQ multiplex PCR reads anew with MiXCR; each CDR3 protein has one entry. This sample carries around 80,000 distinct CDR3 sequences, approximately 96% of them seen once, and the ten largest clones take approximately 0.39%.

The sample taken for sequencing was CD8+ T cells from PBMCs. The TCR comes from a human donor with Susac syndrome. This chain joins TRBV29-1 and TRBJ1-1; D not certain. CDR3 in DNA: TGCAGCGTTATAGTGGGTGAAGCTTTCTTT. Translated: CSVIVGEAFF.